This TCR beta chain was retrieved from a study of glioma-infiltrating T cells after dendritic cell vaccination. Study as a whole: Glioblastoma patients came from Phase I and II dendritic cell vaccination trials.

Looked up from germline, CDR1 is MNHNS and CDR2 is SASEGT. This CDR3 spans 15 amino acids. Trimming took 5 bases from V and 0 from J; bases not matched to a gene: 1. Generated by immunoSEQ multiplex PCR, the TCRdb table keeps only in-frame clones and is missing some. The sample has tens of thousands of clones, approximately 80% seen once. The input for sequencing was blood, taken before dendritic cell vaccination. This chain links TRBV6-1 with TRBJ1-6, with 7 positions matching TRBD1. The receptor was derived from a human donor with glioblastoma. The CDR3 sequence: CASSSGGSYNSPLHF. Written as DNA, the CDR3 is TGTGCCAGCAGTTCAGGGGGCTCCTATAATTCACCCCTCCACTTT.